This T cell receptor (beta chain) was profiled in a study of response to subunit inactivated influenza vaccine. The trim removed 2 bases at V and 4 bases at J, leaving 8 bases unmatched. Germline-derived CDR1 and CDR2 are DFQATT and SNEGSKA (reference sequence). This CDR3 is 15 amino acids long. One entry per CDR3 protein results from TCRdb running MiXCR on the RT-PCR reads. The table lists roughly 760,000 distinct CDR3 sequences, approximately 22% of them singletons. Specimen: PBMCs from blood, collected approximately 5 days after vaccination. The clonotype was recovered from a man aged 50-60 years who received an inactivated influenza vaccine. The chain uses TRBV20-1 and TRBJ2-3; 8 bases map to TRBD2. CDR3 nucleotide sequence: TGCAGTGCTAGATCCCCGGCGGGACTAGCAGATACGCAGTATTTT. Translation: CSARSPAGLADTQYF.